This TCR beta chain was documented in a study of shared clonotypes between healthy human individuals. Clones were sequenced by immunoSEQ multiplex PCR, and TCRdb holds only the in-frame ones, with some missing. Of about 2.4 million clones listed, 93% were seen once; the top ten hold about 0.34%. Points on this clone: Its matching antigen is unknown.

Study-wide points: Only blood samples were collected, and tissue repertoires likely differ.

This sequence was found in a man aged 18 to 29 in good health. Some clones in this sample may be carry-over from other donors' samples. Material for sequencing was naive CD4+ T cells from PBMCs. The subset is: CD45RA+ positively selected.

This CDR3 reads CASTRDRAVVSNQPQHF. The CDR3 DNA follows: TGCGCCAGCACCCGGGACAGGGCGGTCGTAAGCAATCAGCCCCAGCATTTT. The gene calls are TRBV5-1 and TRBJ1-5; 9 nucleotides agree with TRBD1. V trimming: 6 bases; J trimming: 1 base; junction bases outside the gene matches: 11. Germline CDR1 reads SGHRS; CDR2 reads YFSETQ. The CDR3 is made up of 17 amino acids. The variable domain in full, with the rest retrieved from reference TRBV5-1 and TRBJ1-5, is KAGVTQTPRYLIKTRGQQVTLSCSPISGHRSVSWYQQTPGQGLQFLFEYFSETQRNKGNFPGRFSGRQFSNSRSEMNVSTLELGDSALYLCASTRDRAVVSNQPQHFGDGTRLSIL.